This T cell receptor (beta chain) was identified in a study of T cell changes during pregnancy in multiple sclerosis (dated by TCRdb to the late 2010s). Regarding the study in general: The study looked at changes in the T cell repertoire across pregnancy in women with multiple sclerosis.

Regarding this clone: What this receptor recognizes is not known. No base quality information exists; no much larger clone differs at one position.

For CDR1 and CDR2, the germline V gene lists SGHTA and FQGNSA. The germline ends are 10 bases apart after V is trimmed by 3 bases and J by 2 bases. The CDR3 runs 14 amino acids, cysteine and phenylalanine included. Only the CDR3 portion is preserved as DNA: 42 bases, with reading frame beginning at the first base. Libraries were built with the immunoSEQ multiplex PCR assay. TCRdb limited this immuneACCESS table to in-frame rearrangements with V and J called. A share of clones is missing; checked studies link under half to unresolved V genes, and the rest is unexplained. Recorded for this sample are about 36,000 clones; around 94% of them occurred a single time. 1.2% of the sample is taken by the ten largest.

The sample consisted of PBMCs (not recorded whether the cells were cultured). The rearrangement joined TRBV7-2 to TRBJ1-1; TRBD1 could be the D gene, as 5 bases match. The receptor was isolated from a female donor with multiple sclerosis, enrolled in a pregnancy study. The CDR3 in this case is CASSFSWTNTEAFF. The nucleotide sequence reads as follows: TGTGCCAGCAGCTTTAGCTGGACAAACACTGAAGCTTTCTTT.